This TCR beta chain was found in a study of low-dose radiotherapy and immunotherapy resistance in tumors (dated by TCRdb to 2021 to 2024). Background for the entire study: Cohort 1 received 0.5 Gy per fraction every 2 weeks, with a prescribed total PTV dose of 6.5 Gy. In Cohort 2, 1 Gy per fraction was delivered every two weeks, for a total of 13 Gy over 26 weeks. Nivolumab was administered intravenously as a 240 mg flat dose every two weeks, and ipilimumab was administered intravenously at 1 mg/kg every six weeks. Cyclophosphamide 200 mg/m2 was administered intravenously every two weeks, one day before each radiation and immunotherapy administration. Starting on cycle 1 day 1, patients took 300 mg of aspirin by mouth once daily for four cycles. Trial participants were not randomized into treatment groups. The translational analysis covered eight patients: three from the first dose cohort and the first five from the second dose cohort.

The sample's time point label, in plain terms: after trial treatment. Reading the label with the study, this specimen's treatment or condition is: LDRT plus nivolumab, ipilimumab, low-dose cyclophosphamide and aspirin (RACIN trial). Donors were enrolled in RACIN, a single-arm phase I dose-escalation trial in which nivolumab, ipilimumab, aspirin, low-dose cyclophosphamide and low-dose radiotherapy were combined. Patients with advanced, TIL-negative solid tumors were considered eligible. The reads were generated on an Illumina HiSeq 2500. First-strand cDNA was synthesized with Superscript III and a set of TRAV- and TRBV-specific primers, covering both TCRalpha and TCRbeta chains. A roughly 19-cycle PCR with Phusion amplified the TCRs, pairing a constant-region primer with the adapter that was attached to the V primers. The isolated mRNA was amplified using the MessageAmp II aRNA Amplification Kit, with in vitro transcription performed for about 15 hours at 37 degrees C. The Dynabeads mRNA DIRECT Purification Kit was used to isolate the mRNA for TCR sequencing. A second approximately 25-cycle Phusion PCR added indexed Illumina adapters, and products were purified with AMPure XP beads. On the study's bioinformatics: Using custom Perl scripts, TCR sequences that encoded the same protein were pooled, out-of-frame sequences were dropped, and the abundance of each clonotype was calculated. Any TCR sequence supported by only a single read was excluded from analysis. Repertoire metrics included Shannon entropy, Gini index, clonality, richness, and frequency of TCRs shared between repertoires. TCRdb reprocessed the public reads (quality trimming at Q25 with fastp, clone calling with MiXCR) and kept in-frame beta chains. When rows share a CDR3 protein, they turn into one entry using the most common DNA and genes. The V and J calls were not made by the authors but by TCRdb's processing. The sample table lists more than 70,000 distinct CDR3 sequences, 20% to 25% of them with a count of one. Of the sample, about 13% falls within the top ten clones.

Including the terminal cysteine and phenylalanine, the CDR3 comprises 15 residues. Only the CDR3 DNA is retained, 45 bases long and in frame from the first base. CDR1 and CDR2 were assigned from the germline V gene (reference sequence) as DFQATT and SNEGSKA. A distance of 19 bases separates the germline ends of V and J, which lose 3 bases and 4 bases respectively. This clonotype was seen many times. The antigen it binds to is not known. Base qualities are not at hand, and no much larger clone is one base apart. The TCR sequence derives from a female donor with ovarian cancer. The sample in question was PBMCs, obtained after low-dose radiotherapy plus immunotherapy. The chain is assembled from TRBV20-1 and TRBJ2-7, and possibly TRBD1, on 6 matching bases. CDR3 loop: CSASGPTGPPYEQYF. The sequenced DNA: TGCAGTGCTAGCGGACCTACAGGGCCCCCGTACGAGCAGTACTTC.